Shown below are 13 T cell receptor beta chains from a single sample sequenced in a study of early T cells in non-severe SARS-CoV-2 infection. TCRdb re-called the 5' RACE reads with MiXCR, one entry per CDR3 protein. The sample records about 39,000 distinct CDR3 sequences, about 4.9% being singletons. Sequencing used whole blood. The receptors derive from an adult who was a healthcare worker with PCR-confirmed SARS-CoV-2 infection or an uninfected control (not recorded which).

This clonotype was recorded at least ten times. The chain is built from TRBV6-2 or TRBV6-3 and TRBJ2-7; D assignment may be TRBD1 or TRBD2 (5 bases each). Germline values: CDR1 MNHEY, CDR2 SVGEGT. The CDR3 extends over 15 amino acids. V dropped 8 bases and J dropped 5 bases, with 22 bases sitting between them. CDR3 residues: CASGNTGTLNDEQYF. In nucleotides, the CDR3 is TGTGCCAGCGGAAACACCGGGACCCTAAACGACGAGCAGTACTTC.

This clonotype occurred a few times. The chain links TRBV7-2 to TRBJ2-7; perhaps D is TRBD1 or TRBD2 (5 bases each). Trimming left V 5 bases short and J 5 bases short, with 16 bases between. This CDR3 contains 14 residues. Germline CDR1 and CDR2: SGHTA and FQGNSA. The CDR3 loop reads CASSRGAGKDEQYF. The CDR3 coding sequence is TGTGCCAGCAGCCGAGGGGCAGGGAAGGACGAGCAGTACTTC.

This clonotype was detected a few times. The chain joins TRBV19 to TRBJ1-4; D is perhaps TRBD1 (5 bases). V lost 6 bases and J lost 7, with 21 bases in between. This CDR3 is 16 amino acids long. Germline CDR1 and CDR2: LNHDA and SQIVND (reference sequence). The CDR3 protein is CASSSGTALDREKLFF. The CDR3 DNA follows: TGTGCCAGTAGCAGTGGGACTGCGCTGGACCGTGAAAAACTGTTTTTT.

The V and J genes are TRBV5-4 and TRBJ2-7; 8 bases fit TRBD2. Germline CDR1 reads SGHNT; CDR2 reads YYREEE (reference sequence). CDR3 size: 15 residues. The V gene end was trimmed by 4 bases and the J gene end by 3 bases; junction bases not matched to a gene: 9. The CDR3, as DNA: TGTGCCAGCAGCAAACCGCTAGCGGGCATCTACGAGCAGTACTTC. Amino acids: CASSKPLAGIYEQYF.

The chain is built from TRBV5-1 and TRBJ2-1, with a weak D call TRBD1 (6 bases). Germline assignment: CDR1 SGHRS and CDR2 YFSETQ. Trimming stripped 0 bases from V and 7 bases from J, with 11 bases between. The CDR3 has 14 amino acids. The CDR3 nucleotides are TGCGCCAGCAGCTTGGGGGGGCGCCGGAATGAGCAGTTCTTC. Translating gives CASSLGGRRNEQFF.

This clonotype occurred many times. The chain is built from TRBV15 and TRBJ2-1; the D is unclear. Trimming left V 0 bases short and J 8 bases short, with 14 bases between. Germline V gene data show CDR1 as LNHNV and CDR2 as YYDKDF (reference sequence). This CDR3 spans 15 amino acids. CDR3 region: CATSRDGMPSDEQFF. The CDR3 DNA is TGTGCCACCAGCAGAGATGGGATGCCGAGTGATGAGCAGTTCTTC.

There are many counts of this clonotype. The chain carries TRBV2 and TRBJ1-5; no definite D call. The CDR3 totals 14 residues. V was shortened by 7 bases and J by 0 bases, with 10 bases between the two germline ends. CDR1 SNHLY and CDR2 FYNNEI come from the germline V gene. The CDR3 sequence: CASKRAYSNQPQHF. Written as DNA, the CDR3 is TGTGCCAGCAAGAGGGCCTATAGCAATCAGCCCCAGCATTTT.

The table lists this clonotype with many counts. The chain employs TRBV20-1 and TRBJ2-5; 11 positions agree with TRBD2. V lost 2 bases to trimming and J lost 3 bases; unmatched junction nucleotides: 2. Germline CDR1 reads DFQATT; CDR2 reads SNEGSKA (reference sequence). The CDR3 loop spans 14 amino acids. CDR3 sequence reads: CSARMTSGEETQYF. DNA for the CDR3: TGCAGTGCTAGAATGACTAGCGGGGAAGAGACCCAGTACTTC.

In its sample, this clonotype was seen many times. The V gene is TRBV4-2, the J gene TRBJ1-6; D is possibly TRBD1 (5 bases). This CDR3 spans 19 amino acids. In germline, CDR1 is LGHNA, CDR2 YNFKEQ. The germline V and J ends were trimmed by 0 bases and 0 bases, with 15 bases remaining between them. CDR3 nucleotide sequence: TGTGCCAGCAGCCAAGATCGAGGGTCAGGGAGCTCCTATAATTCACCCCTCCACTTT. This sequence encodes CASSQDRGSGSSYNSPLHF.

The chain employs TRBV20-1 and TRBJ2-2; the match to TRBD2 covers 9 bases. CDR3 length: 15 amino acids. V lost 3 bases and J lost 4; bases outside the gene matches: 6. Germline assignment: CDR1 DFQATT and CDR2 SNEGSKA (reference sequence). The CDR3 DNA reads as TGCAGTGCTAGTCCAGCGGGGGGACCCACCGGGGAGCTGTTTTTT. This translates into CSASPAGGPTGELFF.

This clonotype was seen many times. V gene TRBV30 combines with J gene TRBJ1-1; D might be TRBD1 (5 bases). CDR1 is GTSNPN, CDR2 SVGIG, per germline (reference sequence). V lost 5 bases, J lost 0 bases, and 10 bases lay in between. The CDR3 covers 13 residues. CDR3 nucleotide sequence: TGTGCCTGGGGCAGGGACGTGAACACTGAAGCTTTCTTT. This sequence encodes CAWGRDVNTEAFF.

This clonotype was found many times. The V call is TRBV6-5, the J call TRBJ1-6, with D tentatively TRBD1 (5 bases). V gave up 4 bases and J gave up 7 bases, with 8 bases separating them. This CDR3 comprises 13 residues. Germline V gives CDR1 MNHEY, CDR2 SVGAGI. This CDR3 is CASSSSGNSPLHF. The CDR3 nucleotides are TGTGCCAGCAGTTCTTCAGGGAATTCACCCCTCCACTTT.

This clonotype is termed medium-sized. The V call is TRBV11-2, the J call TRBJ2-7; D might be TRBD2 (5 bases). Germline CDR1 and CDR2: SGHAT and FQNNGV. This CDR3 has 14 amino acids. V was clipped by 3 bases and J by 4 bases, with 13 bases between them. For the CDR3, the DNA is TGTGCCAGCAGCTTGTCCCTGTCGGGATACGAGCAGTACTTC. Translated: CASSLSLSGYEQYF.